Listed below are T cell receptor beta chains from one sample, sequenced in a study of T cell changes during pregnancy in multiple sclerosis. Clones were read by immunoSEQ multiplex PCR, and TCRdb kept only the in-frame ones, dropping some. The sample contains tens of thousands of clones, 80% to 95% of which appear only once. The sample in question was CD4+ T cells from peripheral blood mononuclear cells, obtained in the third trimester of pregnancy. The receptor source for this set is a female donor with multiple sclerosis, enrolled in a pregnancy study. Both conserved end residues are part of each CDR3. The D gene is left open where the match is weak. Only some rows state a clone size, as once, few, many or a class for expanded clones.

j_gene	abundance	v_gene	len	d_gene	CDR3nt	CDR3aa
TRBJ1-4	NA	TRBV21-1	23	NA	TGTGCCAGCAGCAAGCCGAAAGTAGTAGGCGCGACAGCCAACAAATCTTTAGGGGAAAAACTGTTTTTT	CASSKPKVVGATANKSLGEKLFF
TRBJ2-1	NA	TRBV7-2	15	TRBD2	TGTGCCAGCAGCTCAAAGGGACTAGGAAACAATGAGCAGTTCTTC	CASSSKGLGNNEQFF
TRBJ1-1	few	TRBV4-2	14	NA	TGTGCCAGCAGCCAAGGACCGGCGGACACTGAAGCTTTCTTT	CASSQGPADTEAFF
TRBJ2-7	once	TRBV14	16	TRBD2	TGTGCCAGCAGCCATCTACGGACTAGCGGGATCTACGAGCAGTACTTC	CASSHLRTSGIYEQYF
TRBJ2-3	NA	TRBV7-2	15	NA	TGTGCCAGCAGCTTAGGGACTACCCGCACAGATACGCAGTATTTT	CASSLGTTRTDTQYF
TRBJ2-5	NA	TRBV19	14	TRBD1	TGTGCCAGTAGTGCCAGACAGGGTCGGGAGACCCAGTACTTC	CASSARQGRETQYF
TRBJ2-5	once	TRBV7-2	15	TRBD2	TGTGCCAGCAGCTTAGCAGCCGGGGGGTTTGAGACCCAGTACTTC	CASSLAAGGFETQYF
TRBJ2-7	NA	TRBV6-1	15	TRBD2	TGTGCCAGCCCTCCCCCGGGACTAGCGGGAGGGCCCTACCACTTC	CASPPPGLAGGPYHF
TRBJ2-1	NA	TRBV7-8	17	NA	TGTGCCAGCAGCCCAAAACGCCTTAGCGATACCTACAATGAGCAGTTCTTC	CASSPKRLSDTYNEQFF
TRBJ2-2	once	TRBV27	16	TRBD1	TGTGCCAGCAGTCGGGGACAGGTGATAGCCACCGGGGAGCTGTTTTTT	CASSRGQVIATGELFF
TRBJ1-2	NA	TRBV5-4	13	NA	TGTGCCAGCGGCGAGCAGGGTCTCTATGGCTACACCTTC	CASGEQGLYGYTF
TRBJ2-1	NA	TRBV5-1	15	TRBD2	TGCGCCAGCAGCTTGGCACTAGCGGGAGTCACTGAGCAGTTCTTC	CASSLALAGVTEQFF
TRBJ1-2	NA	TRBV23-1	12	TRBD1	TGCGCCGGGAAGGGACAGATCTATGGCTACACCTTC	CAGKGQIYGYTF
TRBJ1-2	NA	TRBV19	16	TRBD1	TGTGCCAGTACCCAAACCGGGACAGGGTACGGCTATGGCTACACCTTC	CASTQTGTGYGYGYTF
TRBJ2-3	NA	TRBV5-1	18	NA	TGCGCCAGCAGCTTCGCCCCGACTCCGTCGGGGAGCACAGATACGCAGTATTTT	CASSFAPTPSGSTDTQYF
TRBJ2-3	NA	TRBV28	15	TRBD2	TGTGCCAGCAGCCGACTAGCGGGAGGGCCTGGTACGCAGTATTTT	CASSRLAGGPGTQYF
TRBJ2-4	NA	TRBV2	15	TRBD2	TGTGCCAGCTGTGAACAGAGCGGGAGCGCCGGCATTCAGTACTTC	CASCEQSGSAGIQYF
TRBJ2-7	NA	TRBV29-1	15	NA	TGCAGCGTTGTGGGCCGGACAGAGAGCTCCTACGAGCAGTACTTC	CSVVGRTESSYEQYF
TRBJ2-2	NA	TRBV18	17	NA	TGTGCCAGCTCACCATGGTTTGGAACAGAGAACACCGGGGAGCTGTTTTTT	CASSPWFGTENTGELFF
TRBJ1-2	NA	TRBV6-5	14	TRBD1	TGTGCCAGCAATCGGGCCTCTTGGGACAGCGGCTACACCTTC	CASNRASWDSGYTF
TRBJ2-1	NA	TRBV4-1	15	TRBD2	TGCGCCAGCAGCCTCGGGGTAGCGGGGTTCAATGAGCAGTTCTTC	CASSLGVAGFNEQFF